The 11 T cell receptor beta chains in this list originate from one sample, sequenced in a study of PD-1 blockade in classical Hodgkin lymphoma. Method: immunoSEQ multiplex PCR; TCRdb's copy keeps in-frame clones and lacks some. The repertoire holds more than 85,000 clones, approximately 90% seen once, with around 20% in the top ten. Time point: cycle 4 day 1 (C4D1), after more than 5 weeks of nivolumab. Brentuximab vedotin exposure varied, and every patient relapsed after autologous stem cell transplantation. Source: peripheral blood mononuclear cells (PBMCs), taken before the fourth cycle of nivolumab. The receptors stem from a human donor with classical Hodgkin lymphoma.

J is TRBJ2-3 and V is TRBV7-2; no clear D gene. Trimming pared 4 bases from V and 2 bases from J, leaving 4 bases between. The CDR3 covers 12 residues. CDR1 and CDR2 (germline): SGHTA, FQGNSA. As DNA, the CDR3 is TGTGCCAGCAGCTCCCCCACAGATACGCAGTATTTT. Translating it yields CASSSPTDTQYF. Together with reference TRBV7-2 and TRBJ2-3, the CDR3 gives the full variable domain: GAGVSQSPSNKVTEKGKDVELRCDPISGHTALYWYRQSLGQGLEFLIYFQGNSAPDKSGLPSDRFSAERTGGSVSTLTIQRTQQEDSAVYLCASSSPTDTQYFGPGTRLTVL.

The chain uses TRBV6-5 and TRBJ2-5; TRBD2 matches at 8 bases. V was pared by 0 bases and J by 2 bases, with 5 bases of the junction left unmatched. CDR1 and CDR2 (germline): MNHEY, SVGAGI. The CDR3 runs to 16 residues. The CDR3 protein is CASSYSLAGYQETQYF. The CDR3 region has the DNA TGTGCCAGCAGTTACTCCCTAGCGGGTTATCAAGAGACCCAGTACTTC.

CDR3 in DNA: TGTGCCAGGACCGGCGGAGGGGGGAACACTGAAGCTTTCTTT. Protein sequence: CARTGGGGNTEAFF. The chain combines TRBV2 with TRBJ1-1, with a tentative D call TRBD1 (6 bases). Germline V gene sequence: CDR1 SNHLY, CDR2 FYNNEI. With 9 bases removed from V and 1 base from J, the gap between germline ends came to 15 bases. The CDR3 length is 14 residues.

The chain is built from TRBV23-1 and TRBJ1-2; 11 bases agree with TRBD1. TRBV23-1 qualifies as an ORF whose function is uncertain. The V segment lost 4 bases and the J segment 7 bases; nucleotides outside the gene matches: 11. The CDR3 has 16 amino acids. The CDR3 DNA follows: TGCGCCAGCAGTCCCTCGCTGGACAGGGGGCGCGGTGGCTACACCTTC. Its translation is CASSPSLDRGRGGYTF.

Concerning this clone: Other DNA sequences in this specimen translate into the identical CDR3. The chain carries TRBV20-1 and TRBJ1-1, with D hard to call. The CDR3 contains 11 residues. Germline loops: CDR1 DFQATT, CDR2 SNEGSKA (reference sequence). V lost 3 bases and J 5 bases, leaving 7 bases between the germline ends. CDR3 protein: CSARMVTEAFF. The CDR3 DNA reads TGCAGTGCTAGGATGGTTACTGAAGCTTTCTTT.

CDR3 DNA: TGTGCCAGCGGCGGACTAGCGGGGTTGGGGGAGAGAGAGCAGTACTTC. Translation gives CASGGLAGLGEREQYF. The gene calls are TRBV21-1 and TRBJ2-7; no DNA check was done on the table's D call, TRBD2. TRBV21-1 is a listed pseudogene. This CDR3 is built from 16 residues.

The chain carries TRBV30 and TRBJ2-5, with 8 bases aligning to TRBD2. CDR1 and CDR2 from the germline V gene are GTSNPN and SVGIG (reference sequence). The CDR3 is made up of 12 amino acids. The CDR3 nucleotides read TGTGCTCGGGGGAGCGGGAGTAAGACCCAGTACTTC. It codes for CARGSGSKTQYF.

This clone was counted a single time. DNA for the CDR3: TGTGCCAGCAGCGCTACTAGCGGGATGGAGACCCAGTACTTC. This encodes CASSATSGMETQYF. The chain couples TRBV11-2 to TRBJ2-5; 10 bases are a match to TRBD2. V trimming: 5 bases; J trimming: 5 bases; junction bases outside the gene matches: 5. This CDR3 comprises 14 residues. Germline assignment: CDR1 SGHAT and CDR2 FQNNGV.

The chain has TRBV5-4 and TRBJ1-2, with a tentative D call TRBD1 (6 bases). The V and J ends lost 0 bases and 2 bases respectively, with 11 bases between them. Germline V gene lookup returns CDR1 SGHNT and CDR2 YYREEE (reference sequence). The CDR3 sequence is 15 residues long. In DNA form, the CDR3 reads TGTGCCAGCAGCTTGGGCGGGGGGCCGAACTATGGCTACACCTTC. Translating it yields CASSLGGGPNYGYTF. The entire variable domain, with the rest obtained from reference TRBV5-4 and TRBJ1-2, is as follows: ETGVTQSPTHLIKTRGQQVTLRCSSQSGHNTVSWYQQALGQGPQFIFQYYREEENGRGNFPPRFSGLQFPNYSSELNVNALELDDSALYLCASSLGGGPNYGYTFGSGTRLTVV.

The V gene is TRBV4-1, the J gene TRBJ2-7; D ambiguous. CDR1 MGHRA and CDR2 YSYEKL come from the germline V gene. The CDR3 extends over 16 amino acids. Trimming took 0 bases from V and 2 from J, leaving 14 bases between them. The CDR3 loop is CASSQESPPRAYEQYF. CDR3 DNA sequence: TGCGCCAGCAGCCAAGAATCCCCCCCTAGGGCCTACGAGCAGTACTTC.

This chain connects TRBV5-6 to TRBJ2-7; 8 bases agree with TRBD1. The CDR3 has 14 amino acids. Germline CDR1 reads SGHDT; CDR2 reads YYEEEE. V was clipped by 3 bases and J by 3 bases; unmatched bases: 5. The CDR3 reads CASSWWGQVYEQYF. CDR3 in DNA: TGTGCCAGCAGCTGGTGGGGACAGGTCTACGAGCAGTACTTC.